One T cell receptor beta chain is described in this entry. This clone was recorded a few times. The target of this receptor is not known. No per-base quality is available; no much larger clone lies one base away. The record originates from a study of cytotoxic CD8 clonotypes in ibrutinib-treated CLL (dated by TCRdb to about 2021). Study-level background: The cohort was composed of under 12 relapsed/refractory and around 15 treatment-naive patients; IGHV unmutated status was identified in roughly 18 patients. Responses were partial in about 25 patients and complete in 2; after median about 68 months follow-up, roughly 15 stayed in remission and around 12 progressed. Response samples were obtained after a median of around 11 months of treatment, with a range of roughly 6 to 36 months. An average of roughly 270,000 productive templates and 94,082 productive rearrangements was obtained per sample. Of the approximately 86 participants in the trial, approximately 26 had longitudinal samples available. Cryopreserved peripheral blood mononuclear cells were collected at three points: before therapy, at response, and at either sustained remission or disease progression.

The goal of deep resolution MiSeq sequencing was a depth between 1 in 1 million and 1 in 200,000 T cells, and coverage averaged 10x per clonotype. The immunoSEQ hsTCRB Kit was used to generate TCR beta libraries. The study's processing was this. Data were analyzed with ImmunoSEQ Data Assistant and ImmunoSEQ Analyzer, with V, D and J genes assigned per IMGT definitions. Clonality, which ranges from 0 to 1, was calculated by subtracting the normalized Shannon entropy of productive rearrangement frequencies from one. Public clonotype analysis was restricted to overrepresented clonotypes comprising at least 0.05% of each patient's repertoire. Some 13 age-matched healthy donor repertoires from immuneACCESS served as clonality controls. This immuneACCESS table, as held by TCRdb, lists in-frame sequences with V and J called but not all clones. Of the missing ones, under half trace to an unresolved V gene in checked studies; the others have no known cause. From that table come the V and J calls and clone size; the DNA was used to work out D and trimming. This sample gives approximately 300,000 clones in total; roughly 85% of them show up just once. The ten top clones hold over 5.5% of the sample.

For TCR beta library preparation, 1.5 to 2 micrograms of genomic DNA was extracted from cryopreserved PBMCs. Longitudinal blood samples from CLL patients on ibrutinib monotherapy were analyzed using high-throughput TCR beta sequencing. The patients were enrolled in a single-center, open-label phase 2 trial of ibrutinib monotherapy. General study outcomes and caveats: At baseline, clonality was higher than in age-matched healthy donors and showed a strong correlation with circulating CD8+ T-cell counts. Sampling times were not matched between patients in sustained remission and patients whose disease was progressing, and lymph node repertoires were not examined. At ibrutinib response clonality went up, during sustained remission it held steady, and at progression it dropped back toward baseline. Public clonotypes were rare and either shrank or stayed stable during treatment, and the rise in clonality at ibrutinib response reflected expansion of private clonotypes.

The receptor comes from a human donor with chronic lymphocytic leukemia. The sample was PBMCs, taken before ibrutinib treatment.

The CDR3 protein: CASSLVPSGNTEAFF. The nucleotide sequence reads TGCGCCAGCAGCTTGGTGCCCTCTGGGAACACTGAAGCTTTCTTT. The chain joins TRBV5-1 to TRBJ1-1; the D gene identity is not certain. The CDR3 measures 15 amino acids from cysteine to phenylalanine. Just CDR3 DNA is preserved here, 45 bases in frame from base 1. The germline V gene specifies SGHRS as CDR1 and YFSETQ as CDR2. Trimming at the junction amounts to 0 bases on V and 1 base on J, and the germline ends lie 10 bases apart.